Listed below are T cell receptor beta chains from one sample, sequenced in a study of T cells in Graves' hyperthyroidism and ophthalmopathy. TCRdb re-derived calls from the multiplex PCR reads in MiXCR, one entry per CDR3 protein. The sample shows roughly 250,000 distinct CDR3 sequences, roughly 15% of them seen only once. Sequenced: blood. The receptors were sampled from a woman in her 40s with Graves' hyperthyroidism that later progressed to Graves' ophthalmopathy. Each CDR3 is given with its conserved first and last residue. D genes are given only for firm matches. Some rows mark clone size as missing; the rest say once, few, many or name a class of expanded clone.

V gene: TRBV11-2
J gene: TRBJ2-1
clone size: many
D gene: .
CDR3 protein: CASSLGDVNEQFF
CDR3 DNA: TGTGCCAGCAGCTTAGGTGACGTCAATGAGCAGTTCTTC

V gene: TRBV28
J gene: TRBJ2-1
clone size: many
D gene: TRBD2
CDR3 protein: CASSLFKAGRGNEQFF
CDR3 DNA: TGTGCCAGCAGTTTATTTAAAGCGGGGAGAGGGAATGAGCAGTTCTTC

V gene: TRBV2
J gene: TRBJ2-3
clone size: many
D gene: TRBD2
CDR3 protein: CASSEGTSGRAGTDTQYF
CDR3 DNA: TGTGCCAGCAGTGAAGGGACTAGCGGGAGGGCAGGGACAGATACGCAGTATTTT

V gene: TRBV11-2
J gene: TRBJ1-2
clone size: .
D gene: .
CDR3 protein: CASSLVSGADGYTF
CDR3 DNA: TGTGCCAGCAGCTTAGTGTCAGGGGCGGATGGCTACACCTTC

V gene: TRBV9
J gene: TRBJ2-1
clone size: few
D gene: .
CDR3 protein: CASSVSGVSYNEQFF
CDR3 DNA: TGTGCCAGCAGCGTTTCGGGAGTCTCCTACAATGAGCAGTTCTTC

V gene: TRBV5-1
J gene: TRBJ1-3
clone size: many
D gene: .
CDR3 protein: CASSLFEPNTIYF
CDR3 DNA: TGCGCCAGCAGCTTGTTTGAGCCGAACACCATATATTTT

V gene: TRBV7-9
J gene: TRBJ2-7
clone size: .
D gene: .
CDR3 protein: CASSLAPWGSYEQYF
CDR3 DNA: TGTGCCAGCAGCTTAGCCCCGTGGGGCTCCTACGAGCAGTACTTC

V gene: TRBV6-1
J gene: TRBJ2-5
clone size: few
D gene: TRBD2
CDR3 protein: CASRSPRLAVWTQYF
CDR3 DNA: TGTGCCAGTCGATCGCCAAGACTAGCGGTGTGGACCCAGTACTTC

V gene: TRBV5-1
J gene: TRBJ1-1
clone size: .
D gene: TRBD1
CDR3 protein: CASSYGTGGVTEAFF
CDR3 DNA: TGCGCCAGCAGTTATGGGACAGGTGGGGTGACTGAAGCTTTCTTT

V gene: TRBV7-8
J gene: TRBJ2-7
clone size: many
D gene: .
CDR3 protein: CASSLPGNEQYF
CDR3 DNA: TGTGCCAGCAGCTTACCTGGGAACGAGCAGTACTTC

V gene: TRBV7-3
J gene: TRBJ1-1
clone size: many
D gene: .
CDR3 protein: CASSLSLNTEAFF
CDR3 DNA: TGTGCCAGCAGCTTATCATTGAACACTGAAGCTTTCTTT

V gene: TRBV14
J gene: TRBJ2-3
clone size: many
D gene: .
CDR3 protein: CASSQVSGAQYF
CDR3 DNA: TGTGCCAGCAGCCAAGTGAGTGGCGCGCAGTATTTT

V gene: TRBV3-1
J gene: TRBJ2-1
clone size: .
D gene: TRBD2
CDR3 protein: CASSKWTSGNNEQFF
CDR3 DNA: TGTGCCAGCAGCAAATGGACTAGCGGAAACAATGAGCAGTTCTTC

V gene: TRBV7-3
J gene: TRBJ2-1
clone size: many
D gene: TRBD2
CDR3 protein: CASSLTPSGSANEQFF
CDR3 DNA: TGTGCCAGCAGCTTAACCCCTAGCGGGAGTGCAAATGAGCAGTTCTTC

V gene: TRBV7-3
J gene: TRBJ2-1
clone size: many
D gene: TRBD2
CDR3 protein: CASSLSLAGNNEQFF
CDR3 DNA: TGTGCCAGCAGCTTAAGCCTAGCGGGAAACAATGAGCAGTTCTTC

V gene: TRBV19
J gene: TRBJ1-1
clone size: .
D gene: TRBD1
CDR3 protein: CASQIPGTGNTEAFF
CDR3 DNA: TGTGCCAGTCAGATCCCCGGGACAGGGAACACTGAAGCTTTCTTT

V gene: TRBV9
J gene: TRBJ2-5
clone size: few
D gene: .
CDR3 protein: CASSVEVIMGTQYF
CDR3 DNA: TGTGCCAGCAGCGTAGAAGTCATAATGGGGACCCAGTACTTC

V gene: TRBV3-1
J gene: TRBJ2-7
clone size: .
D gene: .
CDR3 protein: CASSHTWSSDSYEQYF
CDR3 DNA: TGTGCCAGCAGCCATACGTGGTCTAGCGACTCCTACGAGCAGTACTTC

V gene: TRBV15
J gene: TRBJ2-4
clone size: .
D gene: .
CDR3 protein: CATSRGWDIQYF
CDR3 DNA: TGTGCCACCAGCAGAGGGTGGGACATTCAGTACTTC

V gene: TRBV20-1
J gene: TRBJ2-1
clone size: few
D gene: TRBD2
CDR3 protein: CSARGRTSGGSYNEQFF
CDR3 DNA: TGCAGTGCTAGAGGTCGGACTAGCGGGGGCTCCTACAATGAGCAGTTCTTC

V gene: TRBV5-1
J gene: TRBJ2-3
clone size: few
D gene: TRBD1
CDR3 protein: CASSWWGQGTDTQYF
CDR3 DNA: TGCGCCAGCAGCTGGTGGGGACAGGGAACAGATACGCAGTATTTT

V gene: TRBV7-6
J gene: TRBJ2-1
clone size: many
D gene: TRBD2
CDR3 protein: CANSLSAGEGNEQFF
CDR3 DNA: TGTGCCAACAGCCTCTCGGCGGGAGAGGGGAATGAGCAGTTCTTC

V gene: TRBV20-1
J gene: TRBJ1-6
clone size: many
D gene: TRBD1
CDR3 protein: CSASGQGARNSPLHF
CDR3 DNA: TGCAGTGCTTCGGGGCAGGGGGCTCGGAATTCACCCCTCCACTTT

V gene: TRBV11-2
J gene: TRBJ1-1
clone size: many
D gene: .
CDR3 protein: CASSLVRGKNTEAFF
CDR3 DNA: TGTGCCAGCAGCTTAGTTCGGGGGAAGAACACTGAAGCTTTCTTT

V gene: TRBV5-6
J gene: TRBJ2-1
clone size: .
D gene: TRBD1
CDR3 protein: CASSSGQGIYNEQFF
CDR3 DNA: TGTGCCAGCAGCTCCGGACAGGGGATATACAATGAGCAGTTCTTC

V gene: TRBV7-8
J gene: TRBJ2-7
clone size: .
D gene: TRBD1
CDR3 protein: CASSLRDRHPYEQYF
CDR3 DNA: TGTGCCAGCAGCTTACGGGACAGGCACCCCTACGAGCAGTACTTC

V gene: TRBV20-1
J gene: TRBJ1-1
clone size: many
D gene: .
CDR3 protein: CSARGRQRGKGEAFF
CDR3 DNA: TGCAGTGCTAGAGGGCGTCAGCGAGGTAAGGGTGAAGCTTTCTTT

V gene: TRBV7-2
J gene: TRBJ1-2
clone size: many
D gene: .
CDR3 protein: CASSLVASNYGYTF
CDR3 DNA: TGTGCCAGCAGCCTCGTTGCTTCTAACTATGGCTACACCTTC

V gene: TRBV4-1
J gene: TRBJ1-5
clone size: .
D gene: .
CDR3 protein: CASSHPPRGGNQPQHF
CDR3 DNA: TGCGCCAGCAGCCATCCCCCAAGGGGGGGCAATCAGCCCCAGCATTTT

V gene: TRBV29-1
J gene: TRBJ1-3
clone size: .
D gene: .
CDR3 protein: CSVQISGNTIYF
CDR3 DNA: TGCAGCGTCCAGATTTCTGGAAACACCATATATTTT

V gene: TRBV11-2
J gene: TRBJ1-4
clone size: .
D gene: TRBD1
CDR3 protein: CASSPIGDRNEKLFF
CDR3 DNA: TGTGCCAGCAGCCCCATCGGGGACAGGAACGAAAAACTGTTTTTT

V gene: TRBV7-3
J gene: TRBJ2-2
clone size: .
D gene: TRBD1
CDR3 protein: CASSPQTGINTGELFF
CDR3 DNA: TGTGCCAGCAGCCCGCAGACAGGGATTAACACCGGGGAGCTGTTTTTT

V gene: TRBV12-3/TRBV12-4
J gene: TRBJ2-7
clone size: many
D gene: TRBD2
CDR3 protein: CASTPSGTSYEQYF
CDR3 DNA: TGTGCCAGCACCCCTAGCGGGACCTCCTACGAGCAGTACTTC

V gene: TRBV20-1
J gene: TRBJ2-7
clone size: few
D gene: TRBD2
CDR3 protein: CSASAGTSGSSYEQYF
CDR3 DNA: TGCAGTGCTAGTGCCGGGACTAGCGGGAGCTCCTACGAGCAGTACTTC

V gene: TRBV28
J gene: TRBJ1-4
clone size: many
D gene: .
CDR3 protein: CASSFADSSNEKLFF
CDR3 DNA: TGTGCCAGCAGTTTTGCCGACAGTAGTAATGAAAAACTGTTTTTT

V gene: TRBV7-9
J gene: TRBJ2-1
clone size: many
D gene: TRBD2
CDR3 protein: CASSSWTSGKNEQFF
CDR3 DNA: TGTGCCAGCAGCTCCTGGACTAGCGGGAAAAATGAGCAGTTCTTC

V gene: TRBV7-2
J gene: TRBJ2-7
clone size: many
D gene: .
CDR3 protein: CASSQTDAYYEQYF
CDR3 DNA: TGTGCCAGCAGCCAAACGGACGCCTACTACGAGCAGTACTTC

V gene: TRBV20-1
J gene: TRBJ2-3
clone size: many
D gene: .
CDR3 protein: CSASHPSTDTQYF
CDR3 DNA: TGCAGTGCTAGTCATCCTAGCACAGATACGCAGTATTTT

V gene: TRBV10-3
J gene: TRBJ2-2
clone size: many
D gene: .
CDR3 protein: CAISLGSSNTGELFF
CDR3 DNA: TGTGCCATCAGCCTCGGCAGTTCGAACACCGGGGAGCTGTTTTTT

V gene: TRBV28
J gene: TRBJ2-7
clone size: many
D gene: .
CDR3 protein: CASSFDLRSWGEQYF
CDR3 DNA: TGTGCCAGCAGTTTCGATTTGAGGAGTTGGGGCGAGCAGTACTTC